These 20 T cell receptor beta chains came from one sample sequenced in a study of T cells in Graves' hyperthyroidism and ophthalmopathy. The CDR3 regions of TCR beta were amplified from RNA transcripts. With the HTBI primer set, the TCR CDR3 went through a first round of RT-PCR. TCRdb itself ran the multiplex PCR reads through MiXCR, one entry per CDR3 protein. There are more than 500,000 distinct CDR3 sequences in the sample; 12% to 15% occur only once, and approximately 15% lies in the top ten. Specimen: blood. These receptors were obtained from a woman between 40 and 50 years old with Graves' hyperthyroidism.

The DNA for the CDR3 is TGTGCCAGCTCTCGCCTTTGGCAGAACACTGAAGCTTTCTTT. Its protein is CASSRLWQNTEAFF. The V gene is TRBV18, the J gene TRBJ1-1; D not resolved. CDR1 KGHSH and CDR2 LQKENI come from the germline V gene. The CDR3 covers 14 residues. V lost 6 bases, J lost 1 base, and 12 bases lay in between.

This clonotype was counted at least ten times. This rearrangement joins TRBV12-3 or TRBV12-4 to TRBJ2-2; the match to TRBD1 covers 7 bases. The CDR3 has 16 amino acids. With V trimmed by 4 bases and J by 1 base, 6 bases remained unmatched. In DNA, the CDR3 is TGTGCCAGCAGTTCCCTGTGGACAGGGAACACCGGGGAGCTGTTTTTT. This gives the protein CASSSLWTGNTGELFF.

This clonotype was found many times. The rearrangement joins TRBV9 to TRBJ2-7; no definite D call. The germline gives CDR1 SGDLS, CDR2 YYNGEE. V dropped 0 bases and J dropped 2 bases, with 9 bases sitting between them. The CDR3 runs 14 residues. CDR3 bases: TGTGCCAGCAGCGTAGCGGTAGGTCCCTACGAGCAGTACTTC. This sequence encodes CASSVAVGPYEQYF.

This clonotype was picked up many times. The genes are TRBV6-1 and TRBJ2-1, with D perhaps matching TRBD2 (6 bases). V was pared by 10 bases and J by 5 bases, with 12 bases between. Germline lookup yields CDR1 MNHNS and CDR2 SASEGT. This CDR3 has 12 residues. CDR3 protein: CATSGTHNEQFF. DNA of the CDR3: TGTGCCACCTCCGGGACTCACAATGAGCAGTTCTTC.

This chain connects TRBV6-1 to TRBJ2-7, with 9 bases fitting TRBD2. Per germline, CDR1 MNHNS and CDR2 SASEGT. CDR3 length: 18 amino acids. Trimming took 5 bases from V and 1 from J; bases not matched to a gene: 15. The CDR3 is CASSSRASGIEWSYEQYF. The DNA of the CDR3 is TGTGCCAGCAGTAGCCGGGCTAGCGGGATCGAATGGTCCTACGAGCAGTACTTC.

This clonotype has at least ten counts. V usage is TRBV2 and J usage is TRBJ2-5; D not certain. This CDR3 has 12 amino acids. V was pared by 4 bases and J by 5 bases, with 8 bases between. Germline V gene data show CDR1 as SNHLY and CDR2 as FYNNEI. CDR3 protein: CASSASPETQYF. DNA of the CDR3: TGTGCCAGCAGTGCTAGTCCGGAGACCCAGTACTTC.

Many counts were recorded for this clonotype. This chain uses TRBV20-1 with TRBJ2-1; 7 bases align to TRBD2. The CDR3 runs 14 residues. Germline V gene data show CDR1 as DFQATT and CDR2 as SNEGSKA (reference sequence). CDR3 in DNA: TGCAGCCCCTCGGATGGCGGGAGCTACAATGAGCAGTTCTTC. Amino acid sequence: CSPSDGGSYNEQFF.

In its sample, this clonotype was seen many times. The chain employs TRBV12-3 or TRBV12-4 and TRBJ1-1; D is unclear. This CDR3 is built from 12 residues. V lost 4 bases and J lost 10, with 13 bases in between. CDR3 loop: CASSSRVLGAFF. For the CDR3, the DNA is TGTGCCAGCAGTTCTAGGGTGTTGGGAGCTTTCTTT.

This clonotype has a handful of counts. The chain combines TRBV12-3 or TRBV12-4 with TRBJ2-2, with 7 positions matching TRBD2. V was pared by 1 base and J by 0 bases, with 8 bases of the junction left unmatched. The CDR3 consists of 18 residues. CDR3 amino acids: CASSLGKGRESNTGELFF. In DNA, the CDR3 is TGTGCCAGCAGTTTAGGAAAAGGGAGGGAGTCGAACACCGGGGAGCTGTTTTTT.

Note on this clonotype: A much larger clone differs from this one at a single base, so this may be a read error. The CDR3 DNA sequence: TGTGCCTGGGGTACTAGCGGGAAGACAGATACGCAGTATTTT. Protein: CAWGTSGKTDTQYF. The chain recombines TRBV30 with TRBJ2-3; 10 bases agree with TRBD2. CDR1 is GTSNPN and CDR2 is SVGIG in the germline V gene (reference sequence). V shed 5 bases and J 3 bases; nucleotides not matched to a gene: 5. The CDR3 has 14 residues.

This clonotype was recorded at least ten times. For the CDR3, the DNA is TGTGCCAGCAGTTCGAGCCCCGGGAGGGGGGCGGGTTACGAGCAGTACTTC. Its translation is CASSSSPGRGAGYEQYF. The rearrangement joins TRBV28 to TRBJ2-7; 8 bases align to TRBD2. With V trimmed by 4 bases and J by 4 bases, 15 bases remained unmatched. Germline CDR1 is MDHEN and CDR2 is SYDVKM. The CDR3 sequence is 17 residues long.

The table lists this clonotype with many counts. The chain couples TRBV28 to TRBJ2-1, with TRBD2 matching 13 bases. Germline CDR1 MDHEN, CDR2 SYDVKM. The V and J ends lost 4 bases and 5 bases, in that order; junction bases with no gene match: 11. CDR3 length: 18 amino acids. The CDR3 DNA reads as TGTGCCAGCAGTTCTGGACTAGCGGGAGTGGGAAGGAACAATGAGCAGTTCTTC. Translation: CASSSGLAGVGRNNEQFF.

Only a few counts were recorded for this clonotype. The chain combines TRBV30 with TRBJ2-7, with 9 bases identical to TRBD1. This CDR3 has 14 residues. The germline V gene encodes CDR1 GTSNPN and CDR2 SVGIG (reference sequence). V gave up 2 bases and J gave up 3 bases; unmatched junction bases: 5. CDR3 DNA: TGTGCCTGGAGTCGGGACAGGGCTAACTACGAGCAGTACTTC. Amino acids: CAWSRDRANYEQYF.

This clonotype has a count of ten or more. V is TRBV6-1 and J is TRBJ2-5; 9 nucleotides line up with TRBD1. In germline, CDR1 is MNHNS, CDR2 SASEGT. J gave up 5 bases and V 5 bases, and 9 bases lay outside the gene matches. The CDR3 runs 15 residues. The CDR3 DNA reads as TGTGCCAGCAGTAATCTACAGGGGGCGCGGGAGACCCAGTACTTC. This codes for CASSNLQGARETQYF.

The chain combines TRBV12-3 or TRBV12-4 with TRBJ2-1; possible D gene TRBD2, 7 bases. The CDR3 has 14 amino acids. V shed 2 bases and J shed 6 bases, with 11 bases lying between them. The CDR3 DNA follows: TGTGCCAGCAGTTTAAGTGGGGGGGCCAATGAGCAGTTCTTC. Translation: CASSLSGGANEQFF.

The CDR3 DNA reads as TGCGCCAGCAGCTTGGCGGCGGAAAGACAGGGCTTGGGCACCGGGGAGCTGTTTTTT. As protein: CASSLAAERQGLGTGELFF. The chain has TRBV5-1 and TRBJ2-2, with 7 bases that match TRBD1. V gave up 0 bases and J gave up 4 bases; unmatched junction bases: 15. The CDR3 is 19 residues long. Germline V CDR1 and CDR2: SGHRS, YFSETQ.

This clonotype was picked up a small number of times. The genes are TRBV6-1 and TRBJ1-3; D possibly corresponds to TRBD1 (6 bases). V was cut by 7 bases and J by 4 bases, with 17 bases left in between. Per the germline V gene, CDR1 is MNHNS and CDR2 is SASEGT. The CDR3 contains 15 residues. The CDR3 is CASTTPGTQGNTIYF. The CDR3 DNA reads as TGTGCCAGCACAACACCCGGGACACAAGGAAACACCATATATTTT.

This clonotype has ten or more counts. This rearrangement joins TRBV10-3 to TRBJ2-7; 10 positions agree with TRBD2. CDR1 ENHRY and CDR2 SYGVKD come from the germline V gene. CDR3 size: 17 residues. The V and J ends lost 0 bases and 4 bases, in that order; junction bases with no gene match: 9. CDR3 nucleotides: TGTGCCATCAGTGAGTCAGGGGCTAGCGGGAGAGAATACGAGCAGTACTTC. Translated: CAISESGASGREYEQYF.

This clonotype was recorded a few times. This chain uses TRBV6-2 or TRBV6-3 with TRBJ1-5, with D unclear. The germline V and J ends were trimmed by 2 bases and 0 bases, with 11 bases remaining between them. The CDR3 covers 16 residues. CDR1 and CDR2 from the germline V gene are MNHEY and SVGEGT. The CDR3, as DNA: TGTGCCAGCAGTTACAGGAAGCGGGATAGCAATCAGCCCCAGCATTTT. It codes for CASSYRKRDSNQPQHF.

The chain employs TRBV24-1 and TRBJ1-6; no reliable D call. Germline CDR1 reads KGHDR; CDR2 reads SFDVKD. The germline V and J ends were trimmed by 4 bases and 7 bases, with 7 bases remaining between them. This CDR3 spans 13 amino acids. CDR3 sequence reads: CATSDTVNSPLHF. The CDR3 nucleotides read TGTGCCACCAGTGACACGGTGAATTCACCCCTCCACTTT.